These 20 T cell receptor beta chains originate from one sample sequenced in a study of T-cell reconstitution after alpha-beta-depleted transplantation in children. A library of TCRbeta sequences, prepared with unique molecular identifiers, was generated. TCRdb called the PCR reads again in MiXCR, with one record for every CDR3 protein. The table records fewer than 500,000 distinct CDR3 sequences, around two fifths of them present only once. The sequencing used PBMCs, collected before TCRalphabeta/CD19-depleted stem cell transplant. These receptors were collected from a girl aged 2 to 10 with aplastic anemia, due to receive a stem cell transplant.

The J gene is TRBJ2-1, the V gene TRBV5-1; D is ambiguous. CDR3 size: 13 residues. V was shortened by 1 base and J by 2 bases, with 4 bases between the two germline ends. Germline CDR1 is SGHRS and CDR2 is YFSETQ. The CDR3 bases are TGCGCCAGCAGCTTGATCGCCTACAATGAGCAGTTCTTC. This codes for CASSLIAYNEQFF.

The sample holds many counts of this clonotype. The genes are TRBV20-1 and TRBJ1-5; D might be TRBD1 (5 bases). Germline V gives CDR1 DFQATT, CDR2 SNEGSKA (reference sequence). Trimming stripped 5 bases from V and 0 bases from J, with 17 bases between. The CDR3 is made up of 16 amino acids. CDR3 region: CSAYTGTGFSNQPQHF. CDR3 nucleotide sequence: TGCAGTGCTTATACCGGGACGGGGTTTAGCAATCAGCCCCAGCATTTT.

This clonotype was picked up many times. The V call is TRBV7-2, the J call TRBJ2-3, with D tentatively TRBD1 (6 bases). The CDR3 extends over 17 amino acids. V lost 5 bases, J lost 0 bases, and 18 bases lay in between. Germline V CDR1 and CDR2: SGHTA, FQGNSA. The chain's CDR3 is CASSAGTSSFSTDTQYF. The CDR3 nucleotides are TGTGCCAGCAGCGCCGGGACATCCTCCTTTAGCACAGATACGCAGTATTTT.

In the case of this clonotype: The junction differs from germline at one of its ends, possibly a read error. The genes are TRBV6-5 and TRBJ2-1; tentatively, D is TRBD2 (5 bases). Germline V gives CDR1 MNHEY, CDR2 SVGAGI. The CDR3 runs 14 residues. The CDR3 protein is CASSNPSSHNEQFF. The CDR3 nucleotides read TGTGCCAGCAGCAATCCTAGCTCCCACAATGAGCAGTTCTTC.

This clonotype has at least ten counts. The chain employs TRBV7-9 and TRBJ2-1; 13 nucleotides agree with TRBD2. The V and J ends lost 0 bases and 8 bases, in that order; junction bases with no gene match: 4. The CDR3 loop spans 16 amino acids. Germline CDR1 is SEHNR and CDR2 is FQNEAQ (reference sequence). CDR3 nucleotides: TGTGCCAGCAGCTTAGCCCGGACTAGCGGGAGAGATGAGCAGTTCTTC. This gives the protein CASSLARTSGRDEQFF.

The rearrangement uses TRBV6-1 and TRBJ1-5; tentatively, D is TRBD1 (5 bases). The CDR3 runs to 16 residues. The V gene lost 8 bases and the J gene lost 1 base, with 18 bases spanning the gap. The V gene's germline CDR1 is MNHNS and CDR2 SASEGT. CDR3 amino acids: CASGNTGARSNQPQHF. CDR3 nucleotide sequence: TGTGCCAGCGGTAATACTGGGGCGCGGAGCAATCAGCCCCAGCATTTT.

This rearrangement joins TRBV4-1 to TRBJ2-3, with 11 bases identical to TRBD2. The junction had 5 bases not matched to a gene; V was cut back by 2 bases and J by 4 bases. The CDR3 consists of 16 residues. Germline V gives CDR1 MGHRA, CDR2 YSYEKL. The CDR3 sequence is CASSQFSGGASDTQYF. CDR3 sequence (DNA): TGCGCCAGCAGCCAATTTAGCGGGGGGGCGTCAGATACGCAGTATTTT.

This clonotype showed up just a few times. The J gene is TRBJ2-5, the V gene TRBV20-1, with D uncertain. The germline CDR1 and CDR2 sequences are DFQATT and SNEGSKA (reference sequence). V dropped 6 bases and J dropped 5 bases, with 7 bases sitting between them. The CDR3 length is 10 residues. CDR3 DNA sequence: TGCAGTGCCGTCGCGGAGACCCAGTACTTC. This gives the protein CSAVAETQYF.

This sequence joins TRBV20-1 and TRBJ2-7, with D perhaps being TRBD1 or TRBD2 (5 bases each). V was clipped by 6 bases and J by 3 bases, with 15 bases between them. CDR1 and CDR2 (germline): DFQATT, SNEGSKA (reference sequence). This CDR3 contains 13 residues. The CDR3 spells CSASQGENYEQYF. The CDR3, as DNA: TGCAGTGCCTCCCAAGGGGAGAACTACGAGCAGTACTTC.

This clonotype was seen more than once but under ten times. This chain connects TRBV4-1 to TRBJ2-7, with a possible D match to TRBD1 (5 bases). The ends were cut back, 4 bases at V and 7 bases at J, with 20 bases in the middle. The CDR3 sequence is 15 residues long. Germline-derived CDR1 and CDR2 are MGHRA and YSYEKL. The CDR3 sequence is CASSPRLTDPREQYF. CDR3 in DNA: TGCGCCAGCAGCCCGCGATTGACAGACCCTCGGGAGCAGTACTTC.

This clonotype was seen more than once but under ten times. V and J are TRBV7-3 and TRBJ1-1; D possibly corresponds to TRBD1 (5 bases). This CDR3 contains 18 residues. Trimming shortened V by 5 bases and J by 0 bases, and 22 bases separated the two germline ends. CDR1 is SGHTA, CDR2 FQGTGA, per germline. CDR3 amino acids: CASSDGASNLCMNTEAFF. In nucleotides, the CDR3 is TGTGCCAGCAGCGACGGGGCCTCGAACCTTTGCATGAACACTGAAGCTTTCTTT.

V gene TRBV9 combines with J gene TRBJ2-7; D remains unclear. This CDR3 region has 13 residues. Germline V gene data show CDR1 as SGDLS and CDR2 as YYNGEE. V was trimmed by 5 bases and J by 2 bases, leaving 11 bases between them. The CDR3 protein is CASSRTDAYEQYF. DNA for the CDR3: TGTGCCAGCAGTAGGACGGATGCCTACGAGCAGTACTTC.

J is TRBJ2-7 and V is TRBV20-1, with a tentative D call TRBD1 (5 bases). Deletions cut 5 bases from V and 5 bases from J, with 22 bases between. CDR1 and CDR2 (germline): DFQATT, SNEGSKA (reference sequence). The CDR3 is 15 amino acids. The CDR3 here is CSARLGQGWGNEQYF. The CDR3 DNA follows: TGCAGTGCTCGGCTGGGCCAGGGATGGGGAAACGAGCAGTACTTC.

A remark on this clonotype: A much more abundant neighbour one base away suggests this may be a read error. The rearrangement uses TRBV5-4 and TRBJ1-3; D call uncertain. The CDR3 consists of 14 residues. Germline V gene lookup returns CDR1 SGHNT and CDR2 YYREEE (reference sequence). CDR3 sequence reads: CASSFEGLGSTIYF. The CDR3 DNA reads TGTGCCAGCAGCTTCGAAGGGTTGGGAAGCACCATATATTTT. Based on the CDR3 plus reference TRBV5-4 and TRBJ1-3, the full variable domain is ETGVTQSPTHLIKTRGQQVTLRCSSQSGHNTVSWYQQALGQGPQFIFQYYREEENGRGNFPPRFSGLQFPNYSSELNVNALELDDSALYLCASSFEGLGSTIYFGEGSWLTVV.

The chain links TRBV6-1 to TRBJ1-2; D perhaps matches TRBD1 (5 bases). CDR1 is MNHNS and CDR2 is SASEGT in the germline V gene. The CDR3 sequence is 13 residues long. Trimming left V 6 bases short and J 4 bases short, with 12 bases between. The CDR3 coding sequence is TGTGCCAGCAGGGGGACGGAGGTCTATGGCTACACCTTC. This codes for CASRGTEVYGYTF.

The chain is built from TRBV12-3 or TRBV12-4 and TRBJ1-5; no clear D. Trimming left V 1 base short and J 4 bases short, with 5 bases between. This CDR3 spans 13 amino acids. Here the CDR3 DNA reads TGTGCCAGCAGTTTAGAGCAGAATCAGCCCCAGCATTTT. Its protein product is CASSLEQNQPQHF.

This clonotype was observed a handful of times. This chain joins TRBV4-2 and TRBJ2-1; TRBD2 agrees at 7 bases. The V segment lost 4 bases and the J segment 5 bases; nucleotides outside the gene matches: 23. The CDR3 covers 20 residues. Germline CDR1 reads LGHNA; CDR2 reads YNFKEQ. For the CDR3, the DNA is TGTGCCAGCAGCCCCTTGTTTTCACCTCGCCTGGGAGGGGCCCACAATGAGCAGTTCTTC. Its translation: CASSPLFSPRLGGAHNEQFF.

The chain uses TRBV29-1 and TRBJ2-1; tentative D call: TRBD1 (6 bases). Germline V gene lookup returns CDR1 SQVTM and CDR2 ANQGSEA. The V end was cut by 4 bases, the J end by 6 bases, with 16 bases between. The CDR3 contains 14 residues. This CDR3 is CSVAFGVGGNEQFF. The DNA for the CDR3 is TGCAGCGTTGCATTCGGGGTAGGGGGCAATGAGCAGTTCTTC.

The CDR3, as DNA: TGTGCCAGCAGACAGGCCTCGAACACCGGGGAGCTGTTTTTT. It yields the protein CASRQASNTGELFF. The chain is built from TRBV7-2 and TRBJ2-2; D perhaps matches TRBD1 (5 bases). V was trimmed by 6 bases and J by 0 bases, leaving 8 bases between them. Germline lookup yields CDR1 SGHTA and CDR2 FQGNSA. The CDR3 loop spans 14 amino acids.

This clonotype was detected ten times or more. The V gene is TRBV11-2, the J gene TRBJ2-7; D is unresolved. The CDR3 covers 14 residues. Germline V lookup: CDR1 SGHAT, CDR2 FQNNGV. V was shortened by 1 base and J by 3 bases, with 10 bases between the two germline ends. CDR3 DNA sequence: TGTGCCAGCAGCTTAGCGCCTACGATCTACGAGCAGTACTTC. It codes for CASSLAPTIYEQYF. The whole variable domain, filled in from reference TRBV11-2 and TRBJ2-7, reads EAGVAQSPRYKIIEKRQSVAFWCNPISGHATLYWYQQILGQGPKLLIQFQNNGVVDDSQLPKDRFSAERLKGVDSTLKIQPAKLEDSAVYLCASSLAPTIYEQYFGPGTRLTVT.